This TCR beta chain was documented in a study of cytomegalovirus exposure and HLA in healthy donors. Study outcomes and limitations: The finding came from a later analysis; first-cohort TCR clusters tended to co-occur in the 95 to 150 validation repertoires. Despite most TCR sequences being rare, some public TCRs occurred in many donors. According to the study, approximately 150 TCR beta chains were cytomegalovirus-associated. Through in vitro validation, three CMV-associated chains were shown to be specific for CMV antigens.

Trimming took 5 bases from V and 0 from J, leaving 13 bases between them. The CDR3 runs 16 residues. CDR1 MDHEN and CDR2 SYDVKM come from the germline V gene. Points on this clone: Antigen: not known.

Here immunoSEQ multiplex PCR was the method, and the copy in TCRdb shows in-frame clones only, minus some. The data show about 64,000 clones, 90% to 95% seen once. Sequencing used PBMCs. This chain links TRBV28 with TRBJ2-2, with a tentative D call TRBD2 (6 bases). The source is a woman between 18 and 29 years old in good health and CMV-seropositive. The CDR3 region has the DNA TGTGCCAGCAGTCTCGGGACTTTGACGAACACCGGGGAGCTGTTTTTT. The encoded protein is CASSLGTLTNTGELFF.